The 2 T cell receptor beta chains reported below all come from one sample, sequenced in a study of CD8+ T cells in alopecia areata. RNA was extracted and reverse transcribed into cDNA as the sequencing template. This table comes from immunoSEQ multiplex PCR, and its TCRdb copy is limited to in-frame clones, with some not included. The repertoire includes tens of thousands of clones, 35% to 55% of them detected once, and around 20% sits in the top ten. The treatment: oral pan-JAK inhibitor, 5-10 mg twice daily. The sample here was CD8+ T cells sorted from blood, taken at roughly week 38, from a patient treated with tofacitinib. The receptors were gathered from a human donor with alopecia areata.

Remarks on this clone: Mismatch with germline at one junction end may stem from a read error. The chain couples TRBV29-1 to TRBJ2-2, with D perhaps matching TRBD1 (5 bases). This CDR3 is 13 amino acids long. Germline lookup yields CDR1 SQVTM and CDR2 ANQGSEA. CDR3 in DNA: TGCAGCATTGAACAGGAGAACACCGGGGAGCTGTTTTTT. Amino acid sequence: CSIEQENTGELFF.

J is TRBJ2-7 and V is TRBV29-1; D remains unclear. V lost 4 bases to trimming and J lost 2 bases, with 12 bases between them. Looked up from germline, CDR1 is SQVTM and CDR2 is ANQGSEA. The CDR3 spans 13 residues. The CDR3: CSVVSPSTYEQYF. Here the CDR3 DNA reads TGCAGCGTTGTAAGCCCCAGTACCTACGAGCAGTACTTC.